This record concerns one T cell receptor beta chain sequence. This sample stems from a study of shared clonotypes between healthy human individuals. Deep was the level at which the assay was run. The repertoire was sequenced with immunoSEQ multiplex PCR; TCRdb's copy has only in-frame clones and lacks some. The sample lists 1.5 million to 1.9 million clones, approximately 98% occurring once. Specimen: naive CD4+ T cells sorted from blood. Subset meaning: CD45RA+ positively selected. The sequence came from a man younger than 40 in good health.

Written as DNA, the CDR3 is TGTGCCACCAGCAGATCTAACGGCAAGGACATTCAGTACTTC. As protein: CATSRSNGKDIQYF. The V and J genes are TRBV15 and TRBJ2-4; no clear D. V lost 2 bases, J lost 8 bases, and 13 bases lay in between. There are 14 residues in the CDR3. Germline V lookup: CDR1 LNHNV, CDR2 YYDKDF (reference sequence).